Listed here are 25 T cell receptor beta chains from one sample, sequenced in a study of blood T cell repertoires in COVID-19. Profiled with immunoSEQ multiplex PCR; TCRdb holds only in-frame clones, not every one. The sample lists about 200,000 clones; roughly 79% were seen once. The sample taken for sequencing was peripheral blood. These TCRs come from a human donor with acute or convalescent COVID-19. The donor label of this sample is uncertain.

This chain joins TRBV11-1 and TRBJ2-7; 7 bases match TRBD1. The CDR3 runs 14 residues. Per the germline V gene, CDR1 is SGHAT and CDR2 is FQDESV (reference sequence). V dropped 3 bases and J dropped 3; count of bases not matched to a gene: 5. This CDR3 reads CASSLDRSDYEQYF. CDR3 DNA: TGTGCCAGCAGCTTGGACAGGTCCGACTACGAGCAGTACTTC.

The chain links TRBV27 to TRBJ2-7, with 7 bases matching TRBD1. Unmatched junction bases numbered 9, after V lost 6 bases and J lost 4 bases. Per germline, CDR1 MNHEY and CDR2 SMNVEV (reference sequence). CDR3 size: 14 residues. CDR3 region: CASRAPGQTYEQYF. For the CDR3, the DNA is TGTGCCAGCAGGGCACCGGGACAGACGTACGAGCAGTACTTC.

The chain is built from TRBV7-8 and TRBJ2-1; 12 bases map to TRBD2. The CDR3 sequence is 15 residues long. Per the germline V gene, CDR1 is SGHVS and CDR2 is FQNEAQ. Losses at the gene ends were 1 base for V and 7 bases for J; bases not matched to a gene: 2. Here the CDR3 DNA reads TGTGCCAGCAGCTTAGAACTAGCGGGAGGTAATGAGCAGTTCTTC. It specifies CASSLELAGGNEQFF.

The V call is TRBV7-2, the J call TRBJ2-1, with 9 bases aligning to TRBD2. CDR1 and CDR2 (germline): SGHTA, FQGNSA. The CDR3 is 15 amino acids. The V gene end was trimmed by 1 base and the J gene end by 9 bases; junction bases not matched to a gene: 7. CDR3 protein: CASSLGSSGKGEQFF. The DNA of the CDR3 is TGTGCCAGCAGCTTAGGGTCTAGCGGGAAGGGTGAGCAGTTCTTC.

V gene TRBV5-8 combines with J gene TRBJ1-2, with 8 bases matching TRBD1. In germline, CDR1 is SGHTS, CDR2 YDEGEE. CDR3 length equals 12 residues. V shed 0 bases, J shed 12 bases, and the junction held 4 bases outside the gene matches. CDR3 region: CASSLGTGGNTF. The CDR3 region has the DNA TGTGCCAGCAGCTTGGGAACAGGGGGGAACACCTTC.

V and J are TRBV5-1 and TRBJ2-7, with 11 bases aligning to TRBD2. The CDR3 is made up of 16 amino acids. Germline V lookup: CDR1 SGHRS, CDR2 YFSETQ. V lost 4 bases to trimming and J lost 0 bases; unmatched junction nucleotides: 6. DNA of the CDR3: TGCGCCAGCAGCCCAACTACTAGCGGGAGCTCCTACGAGCAGTACTTC. Protein product: CASSPTTSGSSYEQYF.

The V call is TRBV29-1, the J call TRBJ1-1; D is perhaps TRBD1 (6 bases). Germline values: CDR1 SQVTM, CDR2 ANQGSEA. Between the trimmed V and J ends, which lost 6 bases and 6 bases, there was a span of 26 bases. The CDR3 is 16 amino acids. The CDR3: CSVTLGQGIVISEAFF. The DNA of the CDR3 is TGCAGCGTGACCCTGGGGCAGGGGATCGTTATCTCTGAAGCTTTCTTT.

The table lists this clone with a few counts. The chain recombines TRBV27 with TRBJ2-7, with D possibly TRBD1 on 5 matching bases. The CDR3 totals 13 residues. Trimming took 5 bases from V and 3 from J, leaving 11 bases between them. Looked up from germline, CDR1 is MNHEY and CDR2 is SMNVEV (reference sequence). The CDR3 DNA is TGTGCCAGCAGTACCCGCGACAGCTACGAGCAGTACTTC. Its translation is CASSTRDSYEQYF.

V usage is TRBV28 and J usage is TRBJ2-7, with D hard to call. CDR1 is MDHEN, CDR2 SYDVKM, per germline. V shed 3 bases and J shed 6 bases, with 9 bases lying between them. This CDR3 region has 12 residues. The CDR3 is CASSLLVSEQYF. CDR3 sequence (DNA): TGTGCCAGCAGTTTGCTAGTAAGCGAGCAGTACTTC. The full variable domain, in which reference TRBV28 and TRBJ2-7 provide the parts outside the CDR3, is DVKVTQSSRYLVKRTGEKVFLECVQDMDHENMFWYRQDPGLGLRLIYFSYDVKMKEKGDIPEGYSVSREKKERFSLILESASTNQTSMYLCASSLLVSEQYFGPGTRLTVT.

The chain recombines TRBV9 with TRBJ1-2; 9 bases match TRBD1. Germline-derived CDR1 and CDR2 are SGDLS and YYNGEE. This CDR3 has 20 amino acids. After removal of 0 bases from V and 3 bases from J, the junction contained 18 bases not matched to a gene. The CDR3 sequence: CASSVGNRGPVEEVYYGYTF. The CDR3 nucleotides are TGTGCCAGCAGCGTAGGAAACAGGGGGCCGGTTGAAGAGGTATACTATGGCTACACCTTC. Variable domain in full (rest from reference TRBV9 and TRBJ1-2): DSGVTQTPKHLITATGQRVTLRCSPRSGDLSVYWYQQSLDQGLQFLIQYYNGEERAKGNILERFSAQQFPDLHSELNLSSLELGDSALYFCASSVGNRGPVEEVYYGYTFGSGTRLTVV.

The V and J genes are TRBV28 and TRBJ2-4; 7 bases align to TRBD2. The junction had 7 bases not matched to a gene; V was cut back by 10 bases and J by 1 base. The CDR3 contains 14 residues. The germline gives CDR1 MDHEN, CDR2 SYDVKM. The CDR3 sequence is CAINPGGAKNIQYF. As DNA, the CDR3 is TGTGCCATCAATCCCGGGGGGGCCAAAAACATTCAGTACTTC.

This clone came up once. The genes are TRBV6-5 and TRBJ1-1; D possibly corresponds to TRBD1 (5 bases). Germline V gene sequence: CDR1 MNHEY, CDR2 SVGAGI. Trimming took 2 bases from V and 5 from J, leaving 15 bases between them. The CDR3 has 15 residues. The CDR3: CASSYQGTVETEAFF. The DNA of the CDR3 is TGTGCCAGCAGTTACCAAGGGACTGTCGAAACTGAAGCTTTCTTT.

The chain recombines TRBV3-1 (or the pseudogene TRBV3-2) with TRBJ2-7; D possibly corresponds to TRBD2 (6 bases). Trimming cost V 3 bases and J 2 bases, with 17 bases left between them. The CDR3 length is 16 residues. Germline CDR1 reads LGHDT; CDR2 reads YNNKEL (reference sequence). CDR3 residues: CASSHGGRDGPYEQYF. The CDR3 DNA follows: TGTGCCAGCAGCCACGGAGGGCGGGATGGGCCCTACGAGCAGTACTTC.

The J gene is TRBJ2-2, the V gene TRBV5-1, with D possibly being TRBD1 (6 bases). Trimming took off 5 bases at V and 5 bases at J, with 13 bases between the two ends. Per the germline V gene, CDR1 is SGHRS and CDR2 is YFSETQ. The CDR3 consists of 14 residues. CDR3: CASSGQGYTGELFF. The CDR3 DNA is TGCGCCAGCAGTGGGCAGGGGTATACCGGGGAGCTGTTTTTT.

Details on this clone: The sample contains more than one DNA sequence encoding this CDR3. This chain links TRBV12-3 or TRBV12-4 with TRBJ2-1; D is perhaps TRBD2 (5 bases). This CDR3 is 12 amino acids long. The V gene lost 2 bases and the J gene lost 7 bases, with 6 bases spanning the gap. The CDR3 reads CASSLSGNEQFF. The CDR3 coding sequence is TGTGCCAGCAGTTTATCGGGGAATGAGCAGTTCTTC.

The chain has TRBV5-1 and TRBJ2-5, with TRBD1 matching over 8 bases. Trimming removed 5 bases from V and 1 base from J; junction bases left unmatched: 4. This CDR3 spans 14 amino acids. CDR1 and CDR2 (germline): SGHRS, YFSETQ. CDR3 nucleotide sequence: TGCGCCAGCAGACGGACAGGGAGCCAAGAGACCCAGTACTTC. Its translation is CASRRTGSQETQYF.

The V call is TRBV27, the J call TRBJ1-5; the match to TRBD1 covers 9 bases. Trimming took 3 bases from V and 4 from J; bases not matched to a gene: 7. Germline V gene sequence: CDR1 MNHEY, CDR2 SMNVEV (reference sequence). The CDR3 totals 16 residues. CDR3 protein: CASSFTFGQGNQPQHF. CDR3 DNA sequence: TGTGCCAGCAGTTTCACCTTCGGACAGGGGAATCAGCCCCAGCATTTT.

V is TRBV4-3 and J is TRBJ1-6, with a possible D match to TRBD1 (5 bases). Germline values: CDR1 LGHNA, CDR2 YSLEER. V lost 2 bases and J lost 14, with 13 bases in between. The CDR3 is 13 amino acids. The CDR3 reads CASSQPGGITLHF. DNA of the CDR3: TGCGCCAGCAGCCAACCTGGGGGGATCACCCTCCACTTT.

The chain has TRBV19 and TRBJ1-1; a possible D gene is TRBD1 (6 bases). V was trimmed by 6 bases and J by 5 bases, leaving 16 bases between them. The CDR3 sequence is 14 residues long. Looked up from germline, CDR1 is LNHDA and CDR2 is SQIVND (reference sequence). CDR3 protein: CASSWEGVGTEAFF. CDR3 nucleotide sequence: TGTGCCAGTAGCTGGGAGGGGGTAGGGACTGAAGCTTTCTTT.

This clone was counted between two and nine times. V gene TRBV6-1 combines with J gene TRBJ2-7, with D possibly TRBD1 on 6 matching bases. The CDR3 is 17 amino acids. With 3 bases removed from V and 0 bases from J, the gap between germline ends came to 18 bases. Germline V gene lookup returns CDR1 MNHNS and CDR2 SASEGT. The CDR3 reads CASSERHTGTSSYEQYF. The CDR3 bases are TGTGCCAGCAGTGAGCGACATACAGGGACGAGCTCCTACGAGCAGTACTTC.

The chain links TRBV30 to TRBJ2-1, with 9 bases matching TRBD2. With V trimmed by 6 bases and J by 3 bases, 6 bases remained unmatched. The CDR3 is made up of 14 amino acids. Germline V gives CDR1 GTSNPN, CDR2 SVGIG (reference sequence). This chain's CDR3 is CACLLAGIYNEQFF. The CDR3 nucleotides read TGTGCCTGCCTTCTAGCGGGGATCTACAATGAGCAGTTCTTC. Full variable domain (rest looked up from reference TRBV30 and TRBJ2-1): SQTIHQWPATLVQPVGSPLSLECTVEGTSNPNLYWYRQAAGRGLQLLFYSVGIGQISSEVPQNLSASRPQDRQFILSSKKLLLSDSGFYLCACLLAGIYNEQFFGPGTRLTVL.

The CDR3 protein is CASSLLNTGELFF. The DNA of the CDR3 is TGTGCCAGCAGTTTACTGAACACCGGGGAGCTGTTTTTT. The chain has TRBV12-3 or TRBV12-4 and TRBJ2-2; D gene unclear. CDR3 length: 13 amino acids. The V end lost 2 bases, the J end lost 1 base, and 2 bases lay between the germline ends.

The genes are TRBV21-1 and TRBJ1-5. TRBV21-1 has pseudogene status. CDR3 length: 15 amino acids. CDR3 region: CASSIPLGVNQPQHF. CDR3 in DNA: TGTGCCAGCAGCATACCGCTCGGGGTCAATCAGCCCCAGCATTTT.

This clone was counted a single time. The junction differs from germline at one of its ends, possibly a read error. The genes are TRBV18 and TRBJ1-5; D is possibly TRBD1 (5 bases). The CDR3 spans 15 residues. The germline CDR1 and CDR2 sequences are KGHSH and LQKENI. The CDR3 reads CASSPRDGRNQPQHF. CDR3 DNA: TGTGCCAGCTCTCCACGGGACGGGAGAAATCAGCCCCAGCATTTT.

The rearrangement links TRBV6-5 to TRBJ2-7, with 11 bases matching TRBD2. J lost 3 bases, V lost 6 bases, and 7 bases had no gene match. Germline V gene data show CDR1 as MNHEY and CDR2 as SVGAGI. The CDR3 runs 15 residues. DNA of the CDR3: TGTGCCAGCAGAAGAGGACTAGCGGGTGACTACGAGCAGTACTTC. It yields the protein CASRRGLAGDYEQYF.